This T cell receptor (beta chain) is from a study of OX40 agonist ivuxolimab in advanced cancers. Study-level background: Patients in the trial were receiving intravenous ivuxolimab every 2 weeks, at doses of 0.01 to 10 mg/kg. Eligibility rules accepted prior anti-PD-1, anti-PD-L1 or anti-CTLA-4 therapy, and around 44% had some.

Findings and limits, study-wide: Among patients with partial responses at 0.1-3.0 mg/kg, clonal expansion was among the lowest. More expanded clones were found, on average, in CD8+ than in CD4+ T cells.

The repertoire was sequenced with immunoSEQ multiplex PCR; TCRdb's copy has only in-frame clones and lacks some. The table has 60,000 or so clones, around 84% seen once; the top ten hold 1%. As regards this clone: Its specificity is unknown.

Trimming cost V 7 bases and J 2 bases; bases outside gene matches: 6. Germline CDR1 and CDR2: MNHEY and SVGAGI. This CDR3 has 15 amino acids. The chain employs TRBV6-5 and TRBJ2-5; 11 nucleotides match TRBD2. The material sequenced was CD4+ or CD8+ T cells sorted from blood, taken in a trial of the OX40 agonist ivuxolimab. The clonotype was recovered from an adult with an advanced solid tumor such as melanoma, head and neck, liver or kidney cancer. CDR3: CASNLAGGLQETQYF. CDR3 coding DNA: TGTGCCAGCAACTTAGCGGGGGGGCTACAAGAGACCCAGTACTTC.